Listed below are T cell receptor beta chains from one sample, sequenced in a study of T cells in Graves' hyperthyroidism and ophthalmopathy. MiXCR was run by TCRdb on the multiplex PCR reads, yielding one entry per CDR3 protein. The sample holds approximately 560,000 distinct CDR3 sequences, about a sixth seen once. The sequenced sample consisted of blood. The source is a woman in her 30s with Graves' hyperthyroidism. Each CDR3 is given with its conserved first and last residue. A D gene is named only where the DNA matches it firmly. Clone size is given for some rows only: seen once, a few or many times, or a class if the clone is expanded.

CDR3nt,CDR3aa,v_gene,j_gene,abundance,d_gene
TGTGCCAGCAGCCAAGATTTCGGGACACGGAAATTAACTGAAGCTTTCTTT,CASSQDFGTRKLTEAFF,TRBV14,TRBJ1-1,many,-
TGTGCCAGCAGCTTATACGGGACAGGGGTAGGCTATGGCTACACCTTC,CASSLYGTGVGYGYTF,TRBV7-2,TRBJ1-2,-,TRBD1
TGCAGCGTCCTTCGACAGGGGAAACACAATGAGCAGTTCTTC,CSVLRQGKHNEQFF,TRBV29-1,TRBJ2-1,few,TRBD1
TGCGCCAGCAGCCAAGAAGGGGTCAGCGGAAACACCATATATTTT,CASSQEGVSGNTIYF,TRBV4-3,TRBJ1-3,few,-
TGTGCCAGCTTGGAGACCGGGACAGCAAGTGGCTACACCTTC,CASLETGTASGYTF,TRBV2,TRBJ1-2,many,TRBD1
TGTGCCAGCAGCCCACCAGGGGGCAGAGATACGCAGTATTTT,CASSPPGGRDTQYF,TRBV7-8,TRBJ2-3,-,TRBD1
TGTGCCAGCAGTCCTGGGAGGGGGGGGCGCAGCACTGAAGCTTTCTTT,CASSPGRGGRSTEAFF,TRBV6-1,TRBJ1-1,-,-
TGTGCCAGCAGTTACGAGGGGGCCCCGAACACTGAAGCTTTCTTT,CASSYEGAPNTEAFF,TRBV6-2/TRBV6-3,TRBJ1-1,-,TRBD1
TGTGCCAGCAGTTTACAGGCGGGGGTCCAGCCCCAGCATTTT,CASSLQAGVQPQHF,TRBV12-3/TRBV12-4,TRBJ1-5,-,-
TGCGCCAGCAGCTTGGCCAGAGTAGAGGGAAATGAGCAGTTCTTC,CASSLARVEGNEQFF,TRBV5-1,TRBJ2-1,many,-
TGTGCCAGCCGGGGGGGGGCCCAAGAGACCCAGTACTTC,CASRGGAQETQYF,TRBV6-1,TRBJ2-5,few,TRBD2
TGCAGTGCTAGGGCCGGGGAGTATGGCTACACCTTC,CSARAGEYGYTF,TRBV20-1,TRBJ1-2,many,-
TGCGCCAGCAGCTTGAGGGGACAAAACAATGAGCAGTTCTTC,CASSLRGQNNEQFF,TRBV5-1,TRBJ2-1,many,-
TGTGCCAGCACCGGGACTAGCTGGAGCTCCTACAATGAGCAGTTCTTC,CASTGTSWSSYNEQFF,TRBV11-2,TRBJ2-1,many,TRBD2
TGTGCCAGCAGCATCACAGGAGCTAGCACAGATACGCAGTATTTT,CASSITGASTDTQYF,TRBV11-2,TRBJ2-3,-,-
TGTGCCAGCAGTTTCTTTGCTTTCCGTCCCTACGAGCAGTACTTC,CASSFFAFRPYEQYF,TRBV27,TRBJ2-7,-,-
TGTGCCAGCTCACCGGGACAGGGGGCAACTGAAGCTTTCTTT,CASSPGQGATEAFF,TRBV18,TRBJ1-1,many,TRBD1
TGTGCCAGCAGAGCCCGCCCCGGGGTGGAGACCTACGAGCAGTACTTC,CASRARPGVETYEQYF,TRBV6-1,TRBJ2-7,many,-
TGCAGTGCTAAGACTAGCACAGATACGCAGTATTTT,CSAKTSTDTQYF,TRBV20-1,TRBJ2-3,many,-
TGTGCCAGCACCCGAGGTGGGGATCCCTCTGGAAACACCATATATTTT,CASTRGGDPSGNTIYF,TRBV28,TRBJ1-3,many,-
TGTGCCAGCAGCCCCCTTGGGGTGCCTAACTATGGCTACACCTTC,CASSPLGVPNYGYTF,TRBV27,TRBJ1-2,many,-
TGTGCCAGCTCACCGGGACAGCTCAAGGGCTATGGCTACACCTTC,CASSPGQLKGYGYTF,TRBV18,TRBJ1-2,-,TRBD1
TGTGCCAGCAGTGCTTCGAGGGGGATCTATGGCTACACCTTC,CASSASRGIYGYTF,TRBV2,TRBJ1-2,-,-
TGTGCCAGCAGCCCCCCCTCAGCAGAGGAGCAGTACTTC,CASSPPSAEEQYF,TRBV7-9,TRBJ2-7,few,-
TGTGCCAGCGACCCAGGGCATCATGAGCAGTTCTTC,CASDPGHHEQFF,TRBV28,TRBJ2-1,-,-
TGTGCCAGTAGGGCAGGACTAAGCACAGATACGCAGTATTTT,CASRAGLSTDTQYF,TRBV19,TRBJ2-3,-,-
TGTGCCAGCAGTTTTGCAGGAGGGAGGACCCAGTACTTC,CASSFAGGRTQYF,TRBV27,TRBJ2-5,many,-
TGTGCCAGCTCTTACGCCTCCTACGAGCAGTACTTC,CASSYASYEQYF,TRBV5-5,TRBJ2-7,-,-
TGTGCCAGCAGCCTTTCAGCGGGAGAGGTTACCGGGGAGCTGTTTTTT,CASSLSAGEVTGELFF,TRBV7-3,TRBJ2-2,-,TRBD2
TGCGCCAGCAGCCAAGCGCCGACTAGCGTCTACGAGCAGTACTTC,CASSQAPTSVYEQYF,TRBV4-1,TRBJ2-7,few,TRBD2
TGTGCCAGCAGCTCAGCCTCCCTAAGCTTGGGCCCCAATGAGCAGTTCTTC,CASSSASLSLGPNEQFF,TRBV11-1,TRBJ2-1,-,-
TGTGCCAGCAGTGATACTTCCACCCCTTACACAGATACGCAGTATTTT,CASSDTSTPYTDTQYF,TRBV12-3/TRBV12-4,TRBJ2-3,-,-
TGTGCCAGCAGCACAGGGGCACTGGAGACCCAGTACTTC,CASSTGALETQYF,TRBV6-1,TRBJ2-5,few,TRBD1
TGTGCCAGCAGTAATAGAACCGCAGGGTTTTCCTACGAGCAGTACTTC,CASSNRTAGFSYEQYF,TRBV27,TRBJ2-7,few,-
TGTGCCAGCAGTGAACGGCGTCAAGAGACCCAGTACTTC,CASSERRQETQYF,TRBV25-1,TRBJ2-5,few,-
TGCGCCAGCAGCACGTACAGAGCCGCTAGCACAGATACGCAGTATTTT,CASSTYRAASTDTQYF,TRBV5-1,TRBJ2-3,-,-